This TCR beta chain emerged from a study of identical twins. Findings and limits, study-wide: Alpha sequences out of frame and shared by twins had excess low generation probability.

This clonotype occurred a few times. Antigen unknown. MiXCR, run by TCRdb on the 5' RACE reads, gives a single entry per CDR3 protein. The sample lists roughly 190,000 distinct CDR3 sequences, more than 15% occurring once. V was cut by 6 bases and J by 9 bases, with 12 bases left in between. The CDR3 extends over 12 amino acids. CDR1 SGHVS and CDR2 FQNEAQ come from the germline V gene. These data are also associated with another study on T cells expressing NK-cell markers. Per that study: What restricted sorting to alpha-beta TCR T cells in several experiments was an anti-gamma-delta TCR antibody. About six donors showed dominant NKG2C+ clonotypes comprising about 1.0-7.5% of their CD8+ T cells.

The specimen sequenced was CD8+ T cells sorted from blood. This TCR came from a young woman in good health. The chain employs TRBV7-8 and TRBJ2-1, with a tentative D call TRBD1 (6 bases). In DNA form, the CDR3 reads TGTGCCAGCAGAACACAGGGTGGTGAGCAGTTCTTC. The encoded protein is CASRTQGGEQFF.